This TCR beta chain was sequenced for a study of monozygotic twins with inflammatory bowel disease. CDR1 is SGHTA and CDR2 is FQGNSA in the germline V gene. CDR3 length equals 14 residues. One entry per CDR3 protein, without DNA, is what TCRdb gives after re-calling the 5' RACE reads. The sample has 350,000 to 550,000 distinct CDR3 sequences. The chain uses TRBV7-2 and TRBJ2-5; TCRdb's D call of TRBD2 is untestable without DNA. This sequence was found in a human donor with ulcerative colitis or Crohn's disease, or a healthy co-twin of an affected twin (not recorded which). The sequenced sample was blood. The CDR3 loop reads CASSSGRGRETQYF.